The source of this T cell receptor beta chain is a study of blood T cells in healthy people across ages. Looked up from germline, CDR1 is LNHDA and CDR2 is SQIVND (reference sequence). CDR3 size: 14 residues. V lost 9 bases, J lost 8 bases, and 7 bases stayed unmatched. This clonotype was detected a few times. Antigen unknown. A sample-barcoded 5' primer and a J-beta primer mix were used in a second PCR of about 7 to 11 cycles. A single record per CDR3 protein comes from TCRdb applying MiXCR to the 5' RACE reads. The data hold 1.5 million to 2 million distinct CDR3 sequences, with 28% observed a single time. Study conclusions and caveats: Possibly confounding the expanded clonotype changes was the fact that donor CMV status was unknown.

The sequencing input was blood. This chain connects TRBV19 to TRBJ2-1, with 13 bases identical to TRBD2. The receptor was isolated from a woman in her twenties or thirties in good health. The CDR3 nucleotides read TGTGCCAGCGCTACTAGCGGGGGGGCCCATGAGCAGTTCTTC. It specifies CASATSGGAHEQFF.